The present T cell receptor beta chain was sequenced within a study of OX40 agonist ivuxolimab in advanced cancers. Study at large: Patients were 65% to 85% male with ages roughly 20 to 85, mean 60. Study outcomes and limitations: Average numbers of expanded clones were greater in CD8+ T cells than in CD4+. At 0.1 to 3.0 mg/kg, clonal expansion of CD4+ and CD8+ blood T cells had occurred by week 6. Compared with others, partial responders at 0.1-3.0 mg/kg displayed clonal expansion among the lowest.

Clones were sequenced by immunoSEQ multiplex PCR, and TCRdb holds only the in-frame ones, with some missing. Among 50,000 to 65,000 clones listed, 82% were seen once. V was trimmed by 5 bases and J by 6 bases, leaving 20 bases between them. This CDR3 has 15 residues. Germline CDR1 reads MDHEN; CDR2 reads SYDVKM. In the case of this clone: The target antigen is unknown.

The source material was CD4+ or CD8+ T cells sorted from blood, sampled in a trial of the OX40 agonist ivuxolimab. The sequence was obtained from an adult with an advanced solid tumor such as melanoma, head and neck, liver or kidney cancer. This rearrangement joins TRBV28 to TRBJ2-7; D may be TRBD1 (6 bases). The DNA of the CDR3 is TGTGCCAGCAGTAAAGCGACAGGCACTCTACGCGAGCAGTACTTC. This encodes CASSKATGTLREQYF.